These T cell receptor beta chains were read from a single sample in a study of CD8 T cells in ankylosing spondylitis. TCRdb called the 5' RACE reads again in MiXCR, with one record for every CDR3 protein. The sample comprises 150,000 to 200,000 distinct CDR3 sequences, around 18% of which are singletons, and around 7.6% rests with the top ten. The sequencing input was blood, either unsorted or a sorted T cell fraction (not recorded which). The receptors were sampled from a male donor with ankylosing spondylitis or in good health (not recorded which). The CDR3 runs from the conserved cysteine through the conserved F or W. Fields, in order: CDR3 protein, CDR3 DNA, V gene, J gene, D gene, clone size. D genes are given only for firm matches. Size tells how often a clone was seen (once, few, many) or the class of an expanded clone, and some rows leave it out.

cdr3_aa: CASSHLRNEQYF
cdr3_nt: TGTGCCAGCAGCCACCTCCGAAACGAGCAGTACTTC
v_call: TRBV3-1
j_call: TRBJ2-7
d_call: .
clone_size: few

cdr3_aa: CASSQEEGAIYEQYF
cdr3_nt: TGCGCCAGCAGCCAAGAGGAGGGGGCGATTTACGAGCAGTACTTC
v_call: TRBV4-1
j_call: TRBJ2-7
d_call: .
clone_size: many

cdr3_aa: CASSKESQAAYEQYF
cdr3_nt: TGTGCCAGCAGCAAAGAGTCACAGGCGGCCTACGAGCAGTACTTC
v_call: TRBV3-1
j_call: TRBJ2-7
d_call: .
clone_size: few

cdr3_aa: CASSDSGNDEQFF
cdr3_nt: TGCGCCAGCAGCGATTCAGGGAATGATGAGCAGTTCTTC
v_call: TRBV5-1
j_call: TRBJ2-1
d_call: .
clone_size: once

cdr3_aa: CAISDLANSYEQYF
cdr3_nt: TGTGCCATCAGTGATTTAGCGAACTCCTACGAGCAGTACTTC
v_call: TRBV10-3
j_call: TRBJ2-7
d_call: .
clone_size: many

cdr3_aa: CAISVLLASSNEQFF
cdr3_nt: TGTGCCATCAGTGTTTTACTAGCGAGTTCCAATGAGCAGTTCTTC
v_call: TRBV10-3
j_call: TRBJ2-1
d_call: TRBD2
clone_size: many

cdr3_aa: CAWSVQTYNEQFF
cdr3_nt: TGTGCCTGGAGTGTACAGACCTACAATGAGCAGTTCTTC
v_call: TRBV30
j_call: TRBJ2-1
d_call: .
clone_size: .

cdr3_aa: CASSLEAGLSNQPQHF
cdr3_nt: TGTGCCAGCAGCCTAGAGGCAGGGTTAAGCAATCAGCCCCAGCATTTT
v_call: TRBV5-5
j_call: TRBJ1-5
d_call: .
clone_size: few

cdr3_aa: CASSFRLAGGGEQYF
cdr3_nt: TGTGCCAGCAGCTTTCGACTAGCGGGAGGGGGCGAGCAGTACTTC
v_call: TRBV11-2
j_call: TRBJ2-7
d_call: TRBD2
clone_size: .

cdr3_aa: CSVELGTKNIQYF
cdr3_nt: TGCAGCGTTGAATTAGGGACCAAAAACATTCAGTACTTC
v_call: TRBV29-1
j_call: TRBJ2-4
d_call: .
clone_size: few

cdr3_aa: CASSPRLSKDSGANVLTF
cdr3_nt: TGTGCCAGCTCACCTCGGCTTAGCAAAGACTCTGGGGCCAACGTCCTGACTTTC
v_call: TRBV18
j_call: TRBJ2-6
d_call: .
clone_size: .

cdr3_aa: CASSLRTGGDNEQFF
cdr3_nt: TGTGCCAGCAGTTTAAGGACAGGGGGGGACAATGAGCAGTTCTTC
v_call: TRBV12-3/TRBV12-4
j_call: TRBJ2-1
d_call: TRBD1
clone_size: many

cdr3_aa: CSVDRGRGDTQYF
cdr3_nt: TGCAGCGTAGACAGGGGGCGCGGGGATACGCAGTATTTT
v_call: TRBV29-1
j_call: TRBJ2-3
d_call: TRBD1
clone_size: many

cdr3_aa: CASSPESHSGANVLTF
cdr3_nt: TGTGCCAGCTCCCCAGAGTCCCACTCTGGGGCCAACGTCCTGACTTTC
v_call: TRBV18
j_call: TRBJ2-6
d_call: .
clone_size: .

cdr3_aa: CASSLTDEKLFF
cdr3_nt: TGTGCCAGCAGCTTAACAGACGAAAAACTGTTTTTT
v_call: TRBV7-8
j_call: TRBJ1-4
d_call: .
clone_size: many

cdr3_aa: CASSPRSDAQSEAFF
cdr3_nt: TGTGCCAGCAGCCCTAGATCGGACGCACAGAGTGAAGCTTTCTTT
v_call: TRBV11-2
j_call: TRBJ1-1
d_call: .
clone_size: many

cdr3_aa: CASVETGTSYEQYF
cdr3_nt: TGTGCCAGCGTTGAAACCGGGACATCATACGAGCAGTACTTC
v_call: TRBV5-6
j_call: TRBJ2-7
d_call: .
clone_size: many

cdr3_aa: CASSYSPQISHYEQYF
cdr3_nt: TGCGCCAGCAGCTACAGCCCGCAGATCTCCCACTACGAGCAGTACTTC
v_call: TRBV5-1
j_call: TRBJ2-7
d_call: .
clone_size: many

cdr3_aa: CASSWGTSSYNEQFF
cdr3_nt: TGTGCCAGCAGTTGGGGAACAAGCTCCTACAATGAGCAGTTCTTC
v_call: TRBV28
j_call: TRBJ2-1
d_call: .
clone_size: many

cdr3_aa: CASTWGKNTEAFF
cdr3_nt: TGTGCCAGCACGTGGGGGAAGAACACTGAAGCTTTCTTT
v_call: TRBV6-1
j_call: TRBJ1-1
d_call: .
clone_size: .

cdr3_aa: CAIRDPRKGAYDTQYF
cdr3_nt: TGTGCCATCAGGGACCCGAGGAAGGGGGCATATGATACGCAGTATTTT
v_call: TRBV10-3
j_call: TRBJ2-3
d_call: TRBD1
clone_size: few

cdr3_aa: CASQRTGRNEKLFF
cdr3_nt: TGTGCCAGTCAACGGACAGGGAGGAATGAAAAACTGTTTTTT
v_call: TRBV5-2
j_call: TRBJ1-4
d_call: .
clone_size: few

cdr3_aa: CSARGPPGQAVSGNTIYF
cdr3_nt: TGCAGTGCTAGAGGACCTCCCGGACAGGCGGTCTCTGGAAACACCATATATTTT
v_call: TRBV20-1
j_call: TRBJ1-3
d_call: TRBD1
clone_size: many

cdr3_aa: CSAREALKGTEAFF
cdr3_nt: TGCAGTGCTAGAGAGGCCCTTAAGGGGACTGAAGCTTTCTTT
v_call: TRBV20-1
j_call: TRBJ1-1
d_call: .
clone_size: .

cdr3_aa: CASSLETANYGYTF
cdr3_nt: TGCGCCAGCAGCTTGGAGACAGCTAACTATGGCTACACCTTC
v_call: TRBV5-1
j_call: TRBJ1-2
d_call: .
clone_size: many

cdr3_aa: CASSLSDEQFF
cdr3_nt: TGTGCCAGCAGCTTATCCGATGAGCAGTTCTTC
v_call: TRBV7-6
j_call: TRBJ2-1
d_call: .
clone_size: few